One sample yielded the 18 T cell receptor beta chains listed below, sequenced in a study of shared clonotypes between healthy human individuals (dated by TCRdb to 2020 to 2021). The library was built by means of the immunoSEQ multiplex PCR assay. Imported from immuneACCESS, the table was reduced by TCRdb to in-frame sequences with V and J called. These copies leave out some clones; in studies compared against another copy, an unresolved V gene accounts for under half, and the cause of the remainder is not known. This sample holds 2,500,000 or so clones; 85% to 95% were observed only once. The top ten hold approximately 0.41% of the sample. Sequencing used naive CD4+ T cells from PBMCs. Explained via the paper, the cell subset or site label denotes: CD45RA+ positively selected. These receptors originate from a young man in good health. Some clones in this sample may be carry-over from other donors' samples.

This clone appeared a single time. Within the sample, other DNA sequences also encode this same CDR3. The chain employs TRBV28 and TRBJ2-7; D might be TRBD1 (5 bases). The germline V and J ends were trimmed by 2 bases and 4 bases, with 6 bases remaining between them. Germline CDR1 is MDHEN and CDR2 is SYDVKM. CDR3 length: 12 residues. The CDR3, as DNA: TGTGCCAGCAGTTTACGACAGTACGAGCAGTACTTC. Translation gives CASSLRQYEQYF.

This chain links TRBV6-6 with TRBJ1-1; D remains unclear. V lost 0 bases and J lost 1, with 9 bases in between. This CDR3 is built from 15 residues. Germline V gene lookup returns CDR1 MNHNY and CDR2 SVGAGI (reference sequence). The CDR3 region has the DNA TGTGCCAGCAGTTACTCGTCGTTAGGGAACACTGAAGCTTTCTTT. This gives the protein CASSYSSLGNTEAFF.

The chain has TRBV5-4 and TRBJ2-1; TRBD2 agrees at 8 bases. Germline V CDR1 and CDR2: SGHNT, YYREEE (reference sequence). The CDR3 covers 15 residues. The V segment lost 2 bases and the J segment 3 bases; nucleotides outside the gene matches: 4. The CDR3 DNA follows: TGTGCCAGCAGCTTATTACTAGCGGACTACAATGAGCAGTTCTTC. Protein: CASSLLLADYNEQFF.

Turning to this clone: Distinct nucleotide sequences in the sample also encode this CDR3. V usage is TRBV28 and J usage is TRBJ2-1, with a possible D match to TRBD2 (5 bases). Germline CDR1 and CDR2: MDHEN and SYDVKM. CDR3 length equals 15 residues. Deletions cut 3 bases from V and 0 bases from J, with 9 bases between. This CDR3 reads CASSFLGSSYNEQFF. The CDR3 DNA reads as TGTGCCAGCAGTTTCCTAGGGAGCTCCTACAATGAGCAGTTCTTC. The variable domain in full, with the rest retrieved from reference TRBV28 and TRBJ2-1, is DVKVTQSSRYLVKRTGEKVFLECVQDMDHENMFWYRQDPGLGLRLIYFSYDVKMKEKGDIPEGYSVSREKKERFSLILESASTNQTSMYLCASSFLGSSYNEQFFGPGTRLTVL.

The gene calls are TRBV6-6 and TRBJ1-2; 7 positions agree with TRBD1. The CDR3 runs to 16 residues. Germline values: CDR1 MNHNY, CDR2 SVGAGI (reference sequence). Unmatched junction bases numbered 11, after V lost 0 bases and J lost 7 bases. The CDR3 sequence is CASSYSASGGIGGYTF. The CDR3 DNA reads TGTGCCAGCAGTTACTCGGCGTCAGGGGGAATAGGTGGCTACACCTTC.

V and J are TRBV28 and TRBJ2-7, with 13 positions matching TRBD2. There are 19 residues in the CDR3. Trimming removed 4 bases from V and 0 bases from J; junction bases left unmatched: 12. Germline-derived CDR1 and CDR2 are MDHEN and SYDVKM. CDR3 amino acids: CASSSRTSGRGWGSYEQYF. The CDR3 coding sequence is TGTGCCAGCAGTTCTAGGACTAGCGGGAGAGGGTGGGGCTCCTACGAGCAGTACTTC.

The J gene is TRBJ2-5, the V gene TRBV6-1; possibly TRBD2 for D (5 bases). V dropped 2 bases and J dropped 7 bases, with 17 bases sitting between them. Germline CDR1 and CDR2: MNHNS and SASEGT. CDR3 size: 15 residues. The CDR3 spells CASSEMDGGWGTQYF. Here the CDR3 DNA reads TGTGCCAGCAGTGAAATGGATGGCGGGTGGGGGACCCAGTACTTC.

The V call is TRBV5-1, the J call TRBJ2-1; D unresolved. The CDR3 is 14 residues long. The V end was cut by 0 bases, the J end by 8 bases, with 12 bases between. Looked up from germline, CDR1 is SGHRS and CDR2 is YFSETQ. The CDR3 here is CASSLDVRGYEQFF. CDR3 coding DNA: TGCGCCAGCAGCTTGGATGTTAGAGGCTATGAGCAGTTCTTC.

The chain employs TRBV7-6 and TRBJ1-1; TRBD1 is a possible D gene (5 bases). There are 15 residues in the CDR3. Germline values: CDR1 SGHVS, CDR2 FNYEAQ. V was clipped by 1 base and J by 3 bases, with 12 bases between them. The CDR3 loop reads CASSLGLGGYTEAFF. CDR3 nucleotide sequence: TGTGCCAGCAGCTTAGGTCTGGGGGGGTACACTGAAGCTTTCTTT.

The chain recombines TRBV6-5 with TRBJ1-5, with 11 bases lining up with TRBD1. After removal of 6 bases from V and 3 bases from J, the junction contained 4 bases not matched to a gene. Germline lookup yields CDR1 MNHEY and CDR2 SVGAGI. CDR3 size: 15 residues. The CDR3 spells CASSLGQGANQPQHF. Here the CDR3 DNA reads TGTGCCAGCAGCCTCGGACAGGGGGCCAATCAGCCCCAGCATTTT.

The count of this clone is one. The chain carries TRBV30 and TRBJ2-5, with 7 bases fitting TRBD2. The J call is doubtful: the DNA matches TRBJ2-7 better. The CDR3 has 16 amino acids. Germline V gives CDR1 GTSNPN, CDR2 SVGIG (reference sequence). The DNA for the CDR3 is TGTGCCTGGAGTGTACTGATTGGGGGGGGCTCCTACGAGCAGTACTTC. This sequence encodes CAWSVLIGGGSYEQYF.

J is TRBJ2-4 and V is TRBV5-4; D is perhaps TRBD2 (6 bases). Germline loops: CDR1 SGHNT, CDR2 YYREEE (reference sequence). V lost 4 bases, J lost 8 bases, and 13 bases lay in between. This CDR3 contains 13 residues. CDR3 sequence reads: CASSLAGTDIQYF. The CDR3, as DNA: TGTGCCAGCAGCCTGGCGGGGACCGACATTCAGTACTTC.

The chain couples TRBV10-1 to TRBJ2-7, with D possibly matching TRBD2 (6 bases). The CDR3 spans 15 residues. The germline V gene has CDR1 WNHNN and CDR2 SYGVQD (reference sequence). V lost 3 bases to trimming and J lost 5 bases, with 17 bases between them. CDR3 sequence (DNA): TGCGCCAGCAGTGATACGCCTAGCGCCAGAGACGAGCAGTACTTC. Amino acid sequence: CASSDTPSARDEQYF.

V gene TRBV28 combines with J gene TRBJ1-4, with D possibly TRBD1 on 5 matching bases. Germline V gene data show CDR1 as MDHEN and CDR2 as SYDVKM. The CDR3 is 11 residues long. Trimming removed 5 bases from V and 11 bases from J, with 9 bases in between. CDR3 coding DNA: TGTGCCAGCAGTGCGGGACCGAAACTGTTTTTT. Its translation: CASSAGPKLFF.

For the CDR3, the DNA is TGTGCCTGGAGGAAAGGGGGGAGCGCCGGGGAGCTGTTTTTT. Its translation is CAWRKGGSAGELFF. The V call is TRBV30, the J call TRBJ2-2; possibly TRBD1 or TRBD2 for D (6 bases each). CDR3 size: 14 residues. Germline V gene lookup returns CDR1 GTSNPN and CDR2 SVGIG (reference sequence). V was pared by 3 bases and J by 6 bases, with 14 bases between.

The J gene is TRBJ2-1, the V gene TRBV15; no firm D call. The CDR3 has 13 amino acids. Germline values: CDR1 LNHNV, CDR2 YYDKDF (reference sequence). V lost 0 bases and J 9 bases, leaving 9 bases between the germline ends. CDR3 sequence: CATSRDRYGEQFF. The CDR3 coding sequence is TGTGCCACCAGCAGAGATCGGTACGGTGAGCAGTTCTTC. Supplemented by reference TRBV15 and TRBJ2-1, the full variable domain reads DAMVIQNPRYQVTQFGKPVTLSCSQTLNHNVMYWYQQKSSQAPKLLFHYYDKDFNNEADTPDNFQSRRPNTSFCFLDIRSPGLGDTAMYLCATSRDRYGEQFFGPGTRLTVL.

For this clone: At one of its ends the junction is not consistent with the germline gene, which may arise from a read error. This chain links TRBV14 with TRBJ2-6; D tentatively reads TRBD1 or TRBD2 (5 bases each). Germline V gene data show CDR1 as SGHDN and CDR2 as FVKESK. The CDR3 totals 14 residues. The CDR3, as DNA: TGTGCCAGCAGCCAAGGTCGTGGGATTGGGGGAAGAGCTTTC. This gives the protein CASSQGRGIGGRAF. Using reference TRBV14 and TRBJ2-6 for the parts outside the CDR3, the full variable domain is EAGVTQFPSHSVIEKGQTVTLRCDPISGHDNLYWYRRVMGKEIKFLLHFVKESKQDESGMPNNRFLAERTGGTYSTLKVQPAELEDSGVYFCASSQGRGIGGRAFGAGSRLTVL.

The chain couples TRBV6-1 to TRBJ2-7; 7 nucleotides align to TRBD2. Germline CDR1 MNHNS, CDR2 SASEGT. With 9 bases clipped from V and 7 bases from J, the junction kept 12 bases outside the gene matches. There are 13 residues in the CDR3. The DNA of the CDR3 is TGTGCCAGTTCGGACTGGGGAGGGCCAGAGCAGTACTTC. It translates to CASSDWGGPEQYF.